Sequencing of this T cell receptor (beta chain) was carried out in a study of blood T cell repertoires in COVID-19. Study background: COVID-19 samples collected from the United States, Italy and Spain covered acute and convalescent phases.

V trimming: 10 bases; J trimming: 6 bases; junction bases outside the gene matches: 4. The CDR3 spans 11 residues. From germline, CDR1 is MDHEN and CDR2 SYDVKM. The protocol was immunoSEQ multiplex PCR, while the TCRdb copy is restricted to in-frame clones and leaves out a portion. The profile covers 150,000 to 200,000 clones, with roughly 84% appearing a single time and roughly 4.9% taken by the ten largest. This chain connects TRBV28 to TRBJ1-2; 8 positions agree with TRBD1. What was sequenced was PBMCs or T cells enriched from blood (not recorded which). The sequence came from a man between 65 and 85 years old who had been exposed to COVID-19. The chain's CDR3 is CATRTGNGYTF. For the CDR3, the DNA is TGTGCCACCAGGACAGGGAATGGCTACACCTTC.